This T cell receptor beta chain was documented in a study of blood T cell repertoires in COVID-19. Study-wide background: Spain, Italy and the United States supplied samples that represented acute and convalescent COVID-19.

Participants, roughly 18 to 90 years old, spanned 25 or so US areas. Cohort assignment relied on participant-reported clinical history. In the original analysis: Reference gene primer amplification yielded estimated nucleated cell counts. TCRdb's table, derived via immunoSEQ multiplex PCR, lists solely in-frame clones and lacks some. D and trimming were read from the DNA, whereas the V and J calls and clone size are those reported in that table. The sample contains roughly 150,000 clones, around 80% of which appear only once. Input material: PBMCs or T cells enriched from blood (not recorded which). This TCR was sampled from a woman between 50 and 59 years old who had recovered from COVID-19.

As DNA, the CDR3 is TGTGCCAGCAGTTTATCGCAGGCCCAGGTGTTCCCTGAAGCTTTCTTT. Amino acids: CASSLSQAQVFPEAFF. The chain is built from TRBV27 and TRBJ1-1; the D is unclear. Germline CDR1 and CDR2: MNHEY and SMNVEV (reference sequence). The CDR3 extends over 16 amino acids. Trimming pared 0 bases from V and 6 bases from J, leaving 17 bases between.